Below, 14 T cell receptor beta chains from the same sample are listed, as sequenced in a study of tumor and adjacent non-tumor tissue in lung cancer. The template was RNA from unsorted bulk tissue. This non-tumor lung sample came from over 3 cm beyond the tumor edge. The library came from three nested PCR rounds adapted from ARM-PCR protocols. MiXCR was run by TCRdb on the multiplex PCR reads, yielding one entry per CDR3 protein. The sample yields 94,000 or so distinct CDR3 sequences, approximately 73% seen once. The specimen sequenced was distant non-tumor lung tissue. The receptors were sampled from a woman aged 50 to 60 with non-small cell lung cancer.

This clonotype was recorded many times. V is TRBV7-8 and J is TRBJ2-1, with D tentatively TRBD2 (7 bases). This CDR3 comprises 17 residues. V gave up 8 bases and J gave up 8 bases, with 28 bases separating them. Looked up from germline, CDR1 is SGHVS and CDR2 is FQNEAQ. CDR3 sequence (DNA): TGTGCCAGCCGCCCCGGACTAGGGGGATGCCGGGTCGATGAGCAGTTCTTC. Protein: CASRPGLGGCRVDEQFF.

This clonotype showed up just once. An end of the junction differs from the germline gene, which may be a read error. The chain joins TRBV12-3 or TRBV12-4 to TRBJ1-1; unclear D gene. The CDR3 is 13 amino acids. CDR3 nucleotide sequence: TGTGCCAGCAGCGACAATCAGGAGACTGAAGTTTTCTTT. It codes for CASSDNQETEVFF.

The chain couples TRBV11-2 to TRBJ2-7; 9 nucleotides line up with TRBD1. Germline V gene lookup returns CDR1 SGHAT and CDR2 FQNNGV. The CDR3 totals 15 residues. V lost 8 bases, J lost 7 bases, and 15 bases stayed unmatched. CDR3 in DNA: TGTGCCAGCGGCACCGGGACAGGGCACACTTATGAGCAGTACTTC. Amino acid sequence: CASGTGTGHTYEQYF.

As to this clonotype: A junction boundary mismatches the germline segment, possibly from a read error. The CDR3 reads CVSRFRDREADIKYF. The CDR3 DNA sequence: TGCGTCAGCAGGTTCCGGGACAGGGAGGCGGACATTAAGTACTTC. The genes are TRBV5-1 and TRBJ2-4, with TRBD1 identical over 9 bases. Per germline, CDR1 SGHRS and CDR2 YFSETQ. The CDR3 is made up of 15 amino acids. Full variable domain (remainder filled in from reference TRBV5-1 and TRBJ2-4): KAGVTQTPRYLIKTRGQQVTLSCSPISGHRSVSWYQQTPGQGLQFLFEYFSETQRNKGNFPGRFSGRQFSNSRSEMNVSTLELGDSALYLCVSRFRDREADIKYFGAGTRLSVL.

The V call is TRBV28, the J call TRBJ2-7, with 9 bases lining up with TRBD1. The CDR3 runs to 15 residues. Looked up from germline, CDR1 is MDHEN and CDR2 is SYDVKM. CDR3 residues: CVNSPRDRARYEQYF. The CDR3 nucleotides are TGTGTCAACAGTCCGCGGGACAGGGCTAGGTACGAGCAGTACTTC.

CDR3 nucleotides: TGCGCCAGCGGCCCCCAGGCCGGACTAGCGGGAGCCAGGGAAAACATTCAGTACTTC. Its protein product is CASGPQAGLAGARENIQYF. The J gene is TRBJ2-4, the V gene TRBV5-1, with TRBD2 matching 13 bases. This CDR3 region has 19 residues. Germline values: CDR1 SGHRS, CDR2 YFSETQ. The trim removed 7 bases at V and 5 bases at J, leaving 18 bases unmatched.

About this clonotype: The junction and the germline gene differ at one end; a read error may be behind it. The chain uses TRBV4-1 and TRBJ2-7, with a possible D match to TRBD1 (5 bases). Germline V lookup: CDR1 MGHRA, CDR2 YSYEKL. CDR3 length: 15 residues. The CDR3 sequence is CASSQNPGHSYEQYF. CDR3 nucleotides: TGCGCCAGTAGCCAAAATCCCGGACATTCATACGAGCAGTACTTC.

This clonotype is judged large. The CDR3 spells CASSQPGTNSYEQYF. As DNA, the CDR3 is TGCGCCAGCAGCCAACCCGGGACGAACTCCTACGAGCAGTACTTC. The V call is TRBV4-1, the J call TRBJ2-7; TRBD1 or TRBD2 may be the D gene (5 bases each). Germline assignment: CDR1 MGHRA and CDR2 YSYEKL. The ends were cut back, 2 bases at V and 0 bases at J, with 11 bases in the middle. The CDR3 is 15 amino acids.

Points on this clonotype: Relative to the germline gene, one junction end is altered; a read error may explain this. The chain couples TRBV29-1 to TRBJ2-1, with D unclear. The CDR3 covers 15 residues. Germline CDR1 is SQVTM and CDR2 is ANQGSEA. CDR3 DNA sequence: TGCAGCGTTGAAACACCGGAGCGATCCTACAATGAGCCGTTCTTC. This gives the protein CSVETPERSYNEPFF.

As for this clonotype: A junction boundary mismatches the germline segment, possibly from a read error. The rearrangement uses TRBV6-5 and TRBJ2-2; a possible D gene is TRBD2 (5 bases). In germline, CDR1 is MNHEY, CDR2 SVGAGI. The CDR3 has 12 amino acids. CDR3 in amino acids: CTSSSQAGEPFF. CDR3 nucleotides: TGTACCAGCAGTTCCCAAGCCGGGGAGCCGTTTTTT.

This clonotype was detected once. The CDR3 carries no conserved terminal phenylalanine or tryptophan, so it likely arises from a read error. The chain has TRBV6-5 and TRBJ2-2; no definite D call. There are 13 residues in the CDR3. The germline V and J ends were trimmed by 3 bases and 1 base, with 3 bases remaining between them. Germline V CDR1 and CDR2: MNHEY, SVGAGI. The CDR3, as DNA: TGTGCCAGCAGTTATCTGAACACCGGGGAGCTGTTTGTT. Its translation: CASSYLNTGELFV.

This clonotype appeared many times. The chain is built from TRBV30 and TRBJ2-2, with TRBD1 matching 9 bases. The germline V gene encodes CDR1 GTSNPN and CDR2 SVGIG (reference sequence). With V trimmed by 4 bases and J by 5 bases, 8 bases remained unmatched. The CDR3 runs 15 residues. The DNA for the CDR3 is TGTGCCTGGACCAACGGGGACAGGGAGACCGGGGAGCTGTTTTTT. This sequence encodes CAWTNGDRETGELFF.

This clonotype was seen repeatedly, ten times or more. This chain joins TRBV14 and TRBJ2-3, with 8 nucleotides matching TRBD2. This CDR3 has 17 residues. V shed 2 bases, J shed 3 bases, and the junction held 10 bases outside the gene matches. CDR1 SGHDN and CDR2 FVKESK come from the germline V gene. CDR3 sequence (DNA): TGTGCCAGCAGCCAACAGAGAAGCGGGAGACGAACAGATACGCAGTATTTT. This translates into CASSQQRSGRRTDTQYF. Full variable domain (outside the CDR3, taken from reference TRBV14 and TRBJ2-3): EAGVTQFPSHSVIEKGQTVTLRCDPISGHDNLYWYRRVMGKEIKFLLHFVKESKQDESGMPNNRFLAERTGGTYSTLKVQPAELEDSGVYFCASSQQRSGRRTDTQYFGPGTRLTVL.

This clonotype has a handful of counts. A much larger clone lies a single base off, so this may be a read error. V usage is TRBV7-9 and J usage is TRBJ2-5, with 8 nucleotides matching TRBD2. This CDR3 contains 15 residues. Per the germline V gene, CDR1 is SEHNR and CDR2 is FQNEAQ (reference sequence). The CDR3 sequence: CASSSILAAQEAQYF. The CDR3 nucleotides are TGTGCCAGCAGCTCAATACTAGCGGCACAAGAGGCCCAGTACTTC.